A selection of T cell receptor beta chains follows, all from one sample in a study of Graves' ophthalmopathy and Graves' hyperthyroidism. TCRdb used MiXCR to reprocess the multiplex PCR reads, holding one entry per CDR3 protein. This sample has around 1.1 million distinct CDR3 sequences, with about 38% found just once. The material sequenced was peripheral blood or thyroid tissue (not recorded which). These receptors were taken from an adult man with Graves' hyperthyroidism. CDR3s include the opening cysteine and the closing phenylalanine or tryptophan. A D gene is named only where the DNA matches it firmly. Clone size is not always given. Where it is, it says once, few, many or a class for expanded clones.

clone size,V gene,D gene,J gene,CDR3 protein,CDR3 DNA
-,TRBV2,-,TRBJ1-5,CASVKIGTLDQPQHF,TGTGCCAGCGTGAAAATCGGGACTCTCGATCAGCCCCAGCATTTT
-,TRBV9,-,TRBJ1-1,CASSQDHRGPNTEAFF,TGTGCCAGCAGCCAAGATCATAGGGGCCCGAACACTGAAGCTTTCTTT
-,TRBV7-2,-,TRBJ1-5,CASSQDDLGGNQPQHF,TGTGCCAGCAGCCAAGATGATTTGGGAGGCAATCAGCCCCAGCATTTT
many,TRBV15,TRBD1,TRBJ2-7,CATSRGGQGAREQYF,TGTGCCACCAGCAGAGGCGGGCAGGGGGCGCGGGAGCAGTACTTC
many,TRBV7-2,-,TRBJ2-7,CASSLVRGTYEQYF,TGTGCCAGCAGCTTAGTCAGAGGAACCTACGAGCAGTACTTC
many,TRBV20-1,-,TRBJ2-7,CSAKRTGAGEQYF,TGCAGTGCTAAAAGGACAGGCGCGGGGGAGCAGTACTTC
once,TRBV15,-,TRBJ1-5,CATSRVARGQETQHF,TGTGCCACCAGCAGAGTGGCGCGGGGCCAAGAGACCCAGCATTTT
once,TRBV11-2,TRBD1,TRBJ1-2,CASSFSDRDYGYTF,TGTGCCAGCAGCTTCTCGGACAGGGACTATGGCTACACCTTC
many,TRBV6-5,TRBD1,TRBJ1-2,CASSQPTGQLNGYTF,TGTGCCAGCAGCCAACCTACGGGACAGCTAAATGGCTACACCTTC
-,TRBV5-5,-,TRBJ1-4,CASSYGVGVLNEKLFF,TGTGCCAGCAGCTATGGGGTCGGGGTGCTTAATGAAAAACTGTTTTTT
-,TRBV27,-,TRBJ2-7,CASSPQQGVFHEQYF,TGTGCCAGCAGTCCCCAACAGGGAGTATTCCACGAGCAGTACTTC
many,TRBV7-2,TRBD2,TRBJ2-5,CASSLISGRSGTQYF,TGTGCCAGCAGCTTGATTAGCGGGAGGAGCGGGACCCAGTACTTC
many,TRBV7-9,-,TRBJ1-4,CASSLSSGLIEKLFF,TGTGCCAGCAGCTTATCATCCGGGCTTATAGAAAAACTGTTTTTT
-,TRBV10-3,TRBD1,TRBJ1-1,CASSDHLDRGYTEAFF,TGTGCCAGCAGTGACCATCTTGACAGGGGGTATACTGAAGCTTTCTTT
many,TRBV12-3/TRBV12-4,TRBD1,TRBJ1-1,CASSSTGGWANTEAFF,TGTGCCAGCAGTTCGACAGGGGGCTGGGCGAACACTGAAGCTTTCTTT
many,TRBV12-3/TRBV12-4,-,TRBJ1-2,CASSPHYNYGYTF,TGTGCCAGCAGTCCCCATTATAACTATGGCTACACCTTC
many,TRBV7-2,TRBD1,TRBJ1-6,CASSPGQGLGDSPLHF,TGTGCCAGCAGCCCGGGACAGGGCCTCGGGGATTCACCCCTCCACTTT
-,TRBV20-1,TRBD2,TRBJ2-5,CSATLAGPLETQYF,TGCAGTGCTACTCTAGCGGGGCCCTTGGAGACCCAGTACTTC
few,TRBV7-9,-,TRBJ1-6,CASSLVFPPNSPLHF,TGTGCCAGCAGCCTGGTGTTTCCCCCGAATTCACCCCTCCACTTT
-,TRBV20-1,-,TRBJ2-2,CSAGSTIPNTGELFF,TGCAGTGCTGGAAGCACTATACCGAACACCGGGGAGCTGTTTTTT
-,TRBV6-2/TRBV6-3,-,TRBJ2-5,CASRQVGVPQETQYF,TGTGCCAGCAGGCAGGTTGGGGTACCGCAAGAGACCCAGTACTTC
-,TRBV4-1,-,TRBJ1-1,CASTPSLGAMDTEAFF,TGTGCCAGCACCCCTTCTCTCGGCGCGATGGACACTGAAGCTTTCTTT
-,TRBV19,-,TRBJ2-3,CASSLTIADTQYF,TGTGCCAGTAGTCTGACTATCGCAGATACGCAGTATTTT
many,TRBV27,-,TRBJ1-5,CATGSPQHF,TGTGCCACCGGATCGCCCCAGCATTTT
-,TRBV19,TRBD2,TRBJ2-7,CASSVPGLAPYEQYF,TGTGCCAGTAGTGTACCGGGACTAGCGCCTTACGAGCAGTACTTC
-,TRBV9,-,TRBJ2-7,CASSVDSLLSYEQYF,TGTGCCAGCAGCGTAGACAGCCTACTCTCCTACGAGCAGTACTTC
once,TRBV4-1,-,TRBJ1-2,CASSQGGDRRRYGYTF,TGCGCCAGCAGCCAAGGTGGAGACAGGAGACGCTATGGCTACACCTTC
-,TRBV5-6,-,TRBJ2-7,CASSFADRSYEQYF,TGTGCCAGCAGCTTCGCCGACCGCTCCTACGAGCAGTACTTC
-,TRBV7-2,TRBD1,TRBJ2-7,CASSQDLGQGVHEQYF,TGCGCCAGCAGCCAAGATCTAGGGCAGGGGGTCCACGAGCAGTACTTC
-,TRBV7-9,TRBD2,TRBJ2-5,CASSSPEGGTETQYF,TGTGCCAGCAGCTCACCGGAGGGAGGGACGGAGACCCAGTACTTC
many,TRBV10-3,-,TRBJ1-1,CAISDSPGAPQGMSTEAFF,TGTGCCATCAGTGATTCCCCAGGGGCCCCACAGGGAATGAGCACTGAAGCTTTCTTT
-,TRBV15,TRBD1,TRBJ1-1,CATSRQGVPEAFF,TGTGCCACCAGCAGACAGGGGGTGCCTGAAGCTTTCTTT
-,TRBV15,-,TRBJ1-2,CATSREDSSIYLCSVDLGGGYTF,-
many,TRBV10-2,TRBD1,TRBJ2-7,CASTTGPYEQYF,TGCGCCAGCACGACAGGGCCCTACGAGCAGTACTTC
-,TRBV7-2,TRBD2,TRBJ2-7,CASSSKRALWRGGQKPYEQYF,TGTGCCAGCAGCTCCAAGAGGGCCTTGTGGCGGGGGGGCCAAAAACCTTACGAGCAGTACTTC
few,TRBV6-5,-,TRBJ2-6,CASSYSEGSGANVLTF,TGTGCCAGCAGTTACTCGGAGGGGTCTGGGGCCAACGTCCTGACTTTC